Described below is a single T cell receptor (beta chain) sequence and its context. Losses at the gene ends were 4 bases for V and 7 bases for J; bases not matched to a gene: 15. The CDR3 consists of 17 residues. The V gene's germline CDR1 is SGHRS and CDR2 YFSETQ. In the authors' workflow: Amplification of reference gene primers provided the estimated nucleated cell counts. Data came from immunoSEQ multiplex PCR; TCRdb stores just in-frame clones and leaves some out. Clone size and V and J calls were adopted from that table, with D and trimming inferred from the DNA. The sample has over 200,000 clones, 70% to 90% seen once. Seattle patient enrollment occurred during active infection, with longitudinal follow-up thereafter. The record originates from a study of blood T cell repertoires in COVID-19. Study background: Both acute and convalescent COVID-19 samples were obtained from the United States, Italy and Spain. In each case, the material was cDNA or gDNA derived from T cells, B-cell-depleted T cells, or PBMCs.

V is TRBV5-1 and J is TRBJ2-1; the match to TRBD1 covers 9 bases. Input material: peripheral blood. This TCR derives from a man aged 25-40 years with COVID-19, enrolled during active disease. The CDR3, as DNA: TGCGCCAGCAGCGGGGTAAGGAGAACAGGGGGCATTAATGAGCAGTTCTTC. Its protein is CASSGVRRTGGINEQFF.